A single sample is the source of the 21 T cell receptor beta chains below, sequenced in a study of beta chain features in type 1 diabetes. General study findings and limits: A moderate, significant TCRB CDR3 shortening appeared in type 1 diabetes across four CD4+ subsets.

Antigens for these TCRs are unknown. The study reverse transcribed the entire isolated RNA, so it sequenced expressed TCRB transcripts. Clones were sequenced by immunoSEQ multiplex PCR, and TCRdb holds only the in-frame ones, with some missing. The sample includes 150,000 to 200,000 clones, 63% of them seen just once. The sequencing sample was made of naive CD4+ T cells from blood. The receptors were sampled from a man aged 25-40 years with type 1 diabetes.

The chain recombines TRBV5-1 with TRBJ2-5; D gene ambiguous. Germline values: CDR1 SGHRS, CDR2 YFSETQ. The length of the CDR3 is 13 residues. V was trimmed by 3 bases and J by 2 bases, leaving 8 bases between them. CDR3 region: CASSSRSQETQYF. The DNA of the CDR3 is TGCGCCAGCAGCTCCCGGTCTCAAGAGACCCAGTACTTC.

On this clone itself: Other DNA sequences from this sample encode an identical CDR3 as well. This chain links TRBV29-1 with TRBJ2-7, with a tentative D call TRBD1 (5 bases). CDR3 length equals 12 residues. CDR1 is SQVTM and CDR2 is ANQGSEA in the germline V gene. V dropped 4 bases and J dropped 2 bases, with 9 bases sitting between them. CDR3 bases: TGCAGCGTTGGGCAGGGAACCTACGAGCAGTACTTC. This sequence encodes CSVGQGTYEQYF.

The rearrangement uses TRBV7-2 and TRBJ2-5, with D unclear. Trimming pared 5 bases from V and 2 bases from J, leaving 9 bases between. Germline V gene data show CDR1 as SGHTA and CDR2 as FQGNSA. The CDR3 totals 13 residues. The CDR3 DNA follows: TGTGCCAGCAGCCTCTGGTTACAAGAGACCCAGTACTTC. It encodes CASSLWLQETQYF. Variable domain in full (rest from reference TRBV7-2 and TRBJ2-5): GAGVSQSPSNKVTEKGKDVELRCDPISGHTALYWYRQSLGQGLEFLIYFQGNSAPDKSGLPSDRFSAERTGGSVSTLTIQRTQQEDSAVYLCASSLWLQETQYFGPGTRLLVL.

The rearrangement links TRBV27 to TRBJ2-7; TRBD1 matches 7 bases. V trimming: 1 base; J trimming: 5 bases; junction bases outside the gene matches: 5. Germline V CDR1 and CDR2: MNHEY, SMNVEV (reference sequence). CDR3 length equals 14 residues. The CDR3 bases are TGTGCCAGCAGTTTATTGGCAGGGGGAAACGAGCAGTACTTC. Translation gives CASSLLAGGNEQYF.

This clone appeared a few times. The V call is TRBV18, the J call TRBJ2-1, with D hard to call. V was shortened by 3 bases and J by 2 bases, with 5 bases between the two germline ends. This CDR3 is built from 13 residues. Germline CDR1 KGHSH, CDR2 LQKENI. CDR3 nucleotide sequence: TGTGCCAGCTCACCTGGGCCCTACAATGAGCAGTTCTTC. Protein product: CASSPGPYNEQFF.

In DNA, the CDR3 is TGTGCCAGCAGTACGACTAGCCTTAACACCGGGGAGCTGTTTTTT. Protein: CASSTTSLNTGELFF. The rearrangement joins TRBV9 to TRBJ2-2; 7 nucleotides agree with TRBD2. Looked up from germline, CDR1 is SGDLS and CDR2 is YYNGEE. This CDR3 has 15 residues. With 5 bases clipped from V and 2 bases from J, the junction kept 6 bases outside the gene matches.

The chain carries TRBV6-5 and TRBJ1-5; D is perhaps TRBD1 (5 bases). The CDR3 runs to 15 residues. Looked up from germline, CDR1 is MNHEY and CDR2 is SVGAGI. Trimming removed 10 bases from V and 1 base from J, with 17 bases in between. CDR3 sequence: CATKSGALSNQPQHF. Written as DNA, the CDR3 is TGTGCCACCAAATCCGGGGCGTTAAGCAATCAGCCCCAGCATTTT.

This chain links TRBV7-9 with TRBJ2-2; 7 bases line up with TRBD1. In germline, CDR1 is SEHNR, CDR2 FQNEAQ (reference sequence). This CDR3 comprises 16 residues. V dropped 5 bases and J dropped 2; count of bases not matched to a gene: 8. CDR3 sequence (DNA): TGTGCCAGCAGCGGGTGGACAGGACTCAACACCGGGGAGCTGTTTTTT. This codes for CASSGWTGLNTGELFF.

The CDR3 sequence: CASSFLAASQETQYF. As DNA, the CDR3 is TGTGCCAGCAGTTTTCTAGCGGCCTCTCAAGAGACCCAGTACTTC. This rearrangement joins TRBV27 to TRBJ2-5; 7 nucleotides line up with TRBD2. The germline gives CDR1 MNHEY, CDR2 SMNVEV (reference sequence). The ends lost 3 bases at V and 2 bases at J; junction bases unmatched: 6. This CDR3 comprises 15 residues.

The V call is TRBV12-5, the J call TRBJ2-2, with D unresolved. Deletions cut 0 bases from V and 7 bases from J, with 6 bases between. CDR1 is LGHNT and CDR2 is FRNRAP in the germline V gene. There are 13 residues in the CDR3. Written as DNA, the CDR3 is TGTGCTAGTGGTTTGGTTTCTGACGGGGAGCTGTTTTTT. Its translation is CASGLVSDGELFF.

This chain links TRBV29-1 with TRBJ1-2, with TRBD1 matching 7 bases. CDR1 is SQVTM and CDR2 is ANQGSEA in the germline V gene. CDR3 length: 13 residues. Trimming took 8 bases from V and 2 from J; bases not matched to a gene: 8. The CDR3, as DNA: TGCAGCATTACTCCGGGACAGAACTATGGCTACACCTTC. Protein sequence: CSITPGQNYGYTF.

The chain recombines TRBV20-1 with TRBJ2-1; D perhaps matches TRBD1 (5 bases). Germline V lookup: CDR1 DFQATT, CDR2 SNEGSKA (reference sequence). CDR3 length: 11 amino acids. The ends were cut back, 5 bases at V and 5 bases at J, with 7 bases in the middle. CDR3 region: CSAPRDNEQFF. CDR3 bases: TGCAGTGCTCCCAGGGACAATGAGCAGTTCTTC.

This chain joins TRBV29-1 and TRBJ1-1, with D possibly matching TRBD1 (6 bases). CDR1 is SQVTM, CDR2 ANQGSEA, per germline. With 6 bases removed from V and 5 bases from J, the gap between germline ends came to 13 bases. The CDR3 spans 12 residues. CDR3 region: CSVWGRGTEAFF. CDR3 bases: TGCAGCGTGTGGGGGAGGGGGACTGAAGCTTTCTTT. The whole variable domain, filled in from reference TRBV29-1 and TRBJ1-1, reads SAVISQKPSRDICQRGTSLTIQCQVDSQVTMMFWYRQQPGQSLTLIATANQGSEATYESGFVIDKFPISRPNLTFSTLTVSNMSPEDSSIYLCSVWGRGTEAFFGQGTRLTVV.

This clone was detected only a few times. The CDR3 DNA sequence: TGCAGCGCTGTGGCAGGGGCGTTCGGCTACACCTTC. This codes for CSAVAGAFGYTF. J is TRBJ1-2 and V is TRBV29-1; D is perhaps TRBD1 (6 bases). This CDR3 is 12 amino acids long. V was trimmed by 7 bases and J by 8 bases, leaving 17 bases between them. Germline CDR1 SQVTM, CDR2 ANQGSEA.

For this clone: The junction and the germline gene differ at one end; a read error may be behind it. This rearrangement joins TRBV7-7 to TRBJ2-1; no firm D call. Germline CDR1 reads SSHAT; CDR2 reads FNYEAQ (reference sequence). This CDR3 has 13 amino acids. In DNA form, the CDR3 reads TGTGCTAGCAGCTCCGACCCCGGTAATGAGCAGTTCTTC. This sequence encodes CASSSDPGNEQFF. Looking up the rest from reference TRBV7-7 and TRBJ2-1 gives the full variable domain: GAGVSQSPRYKVTKRGQDVTLRCDPISSHATLYWYQQALGQGPEFLTYFNYEAQPDKSGLPSDRFSAERPEGSISTLTIQRTEQRDSAMYRCASSSDPGNEQFFGPGTRLTVL.

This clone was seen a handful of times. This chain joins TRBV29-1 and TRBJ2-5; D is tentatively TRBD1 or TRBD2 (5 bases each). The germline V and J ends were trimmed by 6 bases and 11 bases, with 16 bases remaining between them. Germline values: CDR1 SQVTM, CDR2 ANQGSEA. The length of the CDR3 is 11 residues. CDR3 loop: CSVADRREQYF. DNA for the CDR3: TGCAGCGTCGCGGACCGCAGGGAGCAGTACTTC.

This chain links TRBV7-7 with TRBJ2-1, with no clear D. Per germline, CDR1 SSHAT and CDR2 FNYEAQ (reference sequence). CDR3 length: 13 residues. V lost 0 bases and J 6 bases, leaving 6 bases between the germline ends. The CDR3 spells CASSLAEGNEQFF. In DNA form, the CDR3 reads TGTGCCAGCAGCTTAGCCGAAGGCAATGAGCAGTTCTTC.

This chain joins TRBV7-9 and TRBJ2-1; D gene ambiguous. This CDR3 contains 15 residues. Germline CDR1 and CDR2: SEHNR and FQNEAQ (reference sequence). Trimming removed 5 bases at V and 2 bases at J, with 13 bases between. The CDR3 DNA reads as TGTGCCAGCAGCCATACCGACAACCCCTACAATGAGCAGTTCTTC. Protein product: CASSHTDNPYNEQFF.

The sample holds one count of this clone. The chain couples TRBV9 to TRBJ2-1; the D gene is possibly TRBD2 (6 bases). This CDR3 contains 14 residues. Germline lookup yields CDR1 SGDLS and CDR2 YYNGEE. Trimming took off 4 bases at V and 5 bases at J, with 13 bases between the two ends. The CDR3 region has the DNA TGTGCCAGCAGCTGGGAGGTGGGCAACAATGAGCAGTTCTTC. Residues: CASSWEVGNNEQFF.

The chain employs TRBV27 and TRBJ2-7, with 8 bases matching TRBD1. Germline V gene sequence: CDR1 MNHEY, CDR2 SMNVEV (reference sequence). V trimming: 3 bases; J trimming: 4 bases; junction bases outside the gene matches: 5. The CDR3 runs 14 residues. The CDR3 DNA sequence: TGTGCCAGCAGTTTCAACAGGGGGGCGTACGAGCAGTACTTC. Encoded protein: CASSFNRGAYEQYF.

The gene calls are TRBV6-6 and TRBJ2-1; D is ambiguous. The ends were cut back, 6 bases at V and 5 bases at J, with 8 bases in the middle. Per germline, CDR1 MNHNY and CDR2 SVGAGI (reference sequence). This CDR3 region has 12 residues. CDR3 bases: TGTGCCAGCAGCCCCCAGAACAATGAGCAGTTCTTC. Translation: CASSPQNNEQFF.